This entry lists 26 T cell receptor beta chains sequenced from one sample in a study of blood T cell repertoires in COVID-19. Libraries were prepared by immunoSEQ multiplex PCR; TCRdb keeps only in-frame clonotypes and omits some of them. Of roughly 200,000 clones in the sample, 80% were seen once. Sequenced input: peripheral blood. The receptors shown here come from a man aged 70-80 years with active or convalescent COVID-19.

The V gene is TRBV6-6, the J gene TRBJ2-2; D might be TRBD1 (5 bases). The CDR3 contains 14 residues. Trimming removed 7 bases at V and 1 base at J, with 10 bases between. Germline assignment: CDR1 MNHNY and CDR2 SVGAGI (reference sequence). The CDR3 DNA follows: TGTGCCAGCACCGACGGACAGAACACCGGGGAGCTGTTTTTT. Amino acids: CASTDGQNTGELFF.

The rearrangement uses TRBV11-3 and TRBJ2-1; D remains ambiguous. Trimming took 5 bases from V and 8 from J, leaving 10 bases between them. CDR3 length: 12 amino acids. Per the germline V gene, CDR1 is SGHNT and CDR2 is YENEEA. CDR3 DNA sequence: TGTGCCAGCAGCCCCCAGAGCGATGAGCAGTTCTTC. Amino acids: CASSPQSDEQFF.

Comments on this clone: One end of the junction is discordant with germline, which a read error may explain. The chain combines TRBV14 with TRBJ2-7, with D unclear. Germline lookup yields CDR1 SGHDN and CDR2 FVKESK. The CDR3 covers 13 residues. CDR3 nucleotides: TGTGTCAGCAGCCGCCCAGGCTCCTACGAGCAGTACTTC. Protein product: CVSSRPGSYEQYF.

CDR3 loop: CAISGSGSYNEQFF. CDR3 sequence (DNA): TGTGCCATCTCCGGGAGTGGGTCCTACAATGAGCAGTTCTTC. The chain is built from TRBV10-3 and TRBJ2-1, with D maybe TRBD2 (6 bases). Trimming took 8 bases from V and 1 from J, leaving 12 bases between them. Germline V CDR1 and CDR2: ENHRY, SYGVKD. This CDR3 is 14 amino acids long.

The chain uses TRBV7-9 and TRBJ2-5; possibly TRBD1 for D (6 bases). This CDR3 is 15 amino acids long. V was trimmed by 1 base and J by 4 bases, leaving 13 bases between them. Per the germline V gene, CDR1 is SEHNR and CDR2 is FQNEAQ (reference sequence). The CDR3: CASSLGEQGGETQYF. The CDR3 bases are TGTGCCAGCAGCTTAGGAGAACAGGGCGGAGAGACCCAGTACTTC.

The chain employs TRBV5-8 and TRBJ1-2; D is unresolved. Germline values: CDR1 SGHTS, CDR2 YDEGEE. Trimming pared 3 bases from V and 5 bases from J, leaving 11 bases between. The CDR3 covers 13 residues. CDR3 sequence: CASSYRRIYGYTF. The DNA for the CDR3 is TGTGCCAGCAGCTATCGGCGGATTTATGGCTACACCTTC.

This sequence joins TRBV18 and TRBJ2-2, with D possibly being TRBD1 (5 bases). CDR1 and CDR2 from the germline V gene are KGHSH and LQKENI. This CDR3 region has 13 residues. Deletions cut 4 bases from V and 7 bases from J, with 10 bases between. This CDR3 is CASSRQGDGELFF. CDR3 nucleotide sequence: TGTGCCAGCTCACGCCAGGGTGACGGGGAGCTGTTTTTT.

This chain connects TRBV9 to TRBJ1-6, with 7 bases matching TRBD1. The V and J ends lost 4 bases and 4 bases, in that order; junction bases with no gene match: 5. CDR1 is SGDLS and CDR2 is YYNGEE in the germline V gene. The CDR3 is 15 amino acids. This chain's CDR3 is CASSTGDGYNSPLHF. The CDR3 DNA follows: TGTGCCAGCAGCACAGGGGACGGTTATAATTCACCCCTCCACTTT.

The rearrangement joins TRBV19 to TRBJ2-5; TRBD1 matches at 7 bases. V shed 3 bases and J 5 bases; nucleotides not matched to a gene: 6. The CDR3 runs 14 residues. The germline gives CDR1 LNHDA, CDR2 SQIVND (reference sequence). CDR3 DNA: TGTGCCAGTAGTATCGACAGGGTTGGGGAGACCCAGTACTTC. Translated: CASSIDRVGETQYF.

The chain carries TRBV3-1 (or the pseudogene TRBV3-2) and TRBJ1-2; D remains unclear. V lost 2 bases to trimming and J lost 4 bases, with 14 bases between them. The CDR3 length is 15 residues. CDR1 is LGHDT, CDR2 YNNKEL, per germline (reference sequence). The CDR3 sequence: CASSQPPGNLYGYTF. CDR3 DNA: TGTGCCAGCAGCCAACCTCCGGGTAATCTCTATGGCTACACCTTC.

This clone was recorded a few times. The V gene is TRBV10-1, the J gene TRBJ2-1; the match to TRBD2 covers 8 bases. The V gene's germline CDR1 is WNHNN and CDR2 SYGVQD (reference sequence). J lost 7 bases, V lost 3 bases, and 5 bases had no gene match. CDR3 size: 14 residues. CDR3 sequence (DNA): TGCGCCAGCAGTGACGGGGGGGCCCAAAATGAGCAGTTCTTC. Amino acid sequence: CASSDGGAQNEQFF.

The chain links TRBV3-1 (or the pseudogene TRBV3-2) to TRBJ1-1, with 7 bases that match TRBD1. Germline V gives CDR1 LGHDT, CDR2 YNNKEL (reference sequence). With V trimmed by 4 bases and J by 1 base, 6 bases remained unmatched. The CDR3 consists of 15 residues. This CDR3 reads CASSPGQSPNTEAFF. DNA for the CDR3: TGTGCCAGCAGCCCGGGACAGTCTCCGAACACTGAAGCTTTCTTT.

This chain joins TRBV28 and TRBJ2-7, with TRBD1 matching over 8 bases. The CDR3 runs to 18 residues. Germline V gene data show CDR1 as MDHEN and CDR2 as SYDVKM. V was pared by 3 bases and J by 4 bases, with 17 bases of the junction left unmatched. CDR3 nucleotides: TGTGCCAGCAGTTTTCCTTTACAGACAGGGGCTATAGTGTACGAGCAGTACTTC. It translates to CASSFPLQTGAIVYEQYF.

The chain links TRBV30 to TRBJ2-7, with a possible D match to TRBD1 (5 bases). The CDR3 totals 13 residues. V lost 5 bases and J lost 6, with 17 bases in between. Germline loops: CDR1 GTSNPN, CDR2 SVGIG (reference sequence). CDR3 sequence: CAWEGQGPGEQYF. The CDR3 bases are TGTGCCTGGGAAGGCCAGGGCCCTGGCGAGCAGTACTTC.

This clone was seen a handful of times. V is TRBV28 and J is TRBJ1-2, with 8 bases identical to TRBD1. CDR1 and CDR2 from the germline V gene are MDHEN and SYDVKM. Trimming removed 5 bases from V and 2 bases from J; junction bases left unmatched: 13. The CDR3 consists of 17 residues. CDR3 sequence reads: CASSSNSGQGANYGYTF. CDR3 DNA: TGTGCCAGCAGTAGTAACTCGGGGCAGGGGGCCAACTATGGCTACACCTTC.

For the CDR3, the DNA is TGTGCCAGCAGCGTAGCCGGGACAGGAGCTTATGGCTACACCTTC. Translation: CASSVAGTGAYGYTF. V and J are TRBV9 and TRBJ1-2, with TRBD1 matching 8 bases. Trimming at V came to 0 bases and at J to 5 bases, leaving 6 bases not matched to a gene. This CDR3 comprises 15 residues. The germline gives CDR1 SGDLS, CDR2 YYNGEE.

This clone was seen just once. The V gene is TRBV28, the J gene TRBJ2-7, with 8 bases matching TRBD1. V lost 5 bases to trimming and J lost 5 bases; unmatched junction nucleotides: 8. This CDR3 contains 14 residues. Germline V CDR1 and CDR2: MDHEN, SYDVKM. The CDR3 bases are TGTGCCAGCAGTCCCCAGGACAGGGTCGACGAGCAGTACTTC. Translated, it gives CASSPQDRVDEQYF.

The chain uses TRBV15 and TRBJ1-6, with 8 bases aligning to TRBD1. CDR3 length: 16 amino acids. Trimming removed 1 base from V and 8 bases from J; junction bases left unmatched: 7. From germline, CDR1 is LNHNV and CDR2 YYDKDF (reference sequence). The CDR3 DNA reads as TGTGCCACCAGCAGAGCGGACAGGGTAACTGATTCACCCCTCCACTTT. It encodes CATSRADRVTDSPLHF.

J is TRBJ1-4 and V is TRBV7-2; a weak D match, TRBD1 (6 bases). Germline values: CDR1 SGHTA, CDR2 FQGNSA. The CDR3 runs to 14 residues. Trimming took 6 bases from V and 3 from J, leaving 11 bases between them. The CDR3 region has the DNA TGTGCCAGCAGTAAACAGGGCTCTAATGAAAAACTGTTTTTT. Translation gives CASSKQGSNEKLFF.

Concerning this clone: Its ends do not fully match the called genes, so a read error is possible. The chain couples TRBV5-8 to TRBJ1-6; 9 bases are a match to TRBD1. The CDR3 sequence is 14 residues long. Germline CDR1 SGHTS, CDR2 YDEGEE. The CDR3 region has the DNA TGTGCCAGCAGCTTCCGGGACAGGGATCCCTTTGTCGACTTT. It translates to CASSFRDRDPFVDF.

Only one count was recorded for this clone. The chain couples TRBV11-2 to TRBJ2-7; possibly TRBD2 for D (6 bases). Germline V gene lookup returns CDR1 SGHAT and CDR2 FQNNGV. This CDR3 has 12 amino acids. V lost 5 bases and J 7 bases, leaving 12 bases between the germline ends. The CDR3 is CASSGRRGEQYF. The DNA for the CDR3 is TGTGCCAGCAGCGGGCGACGGGGGGAGCAGTACTTC. The whole variable domain, filled in from reference TRBV11-2 and TRBJ2-7, reads EAGVAQSPRYKIIEKRQSVAFWCNPISGHATLYWYQQILGQGPKLLIQFQNNGVVDDSQLPKDRFSAERLKGVDSTLKIQPAKLEDSAVYLCASSGRRGEQYFGPGTRLTVT.

The chain employs TRBV10-3 and TRBJ1-1; possibly TRBD1 for D (6 bases). Trimming removed 7 bases from V and 2 bases from J, with 11 bases in between. CDR3 length equals 13 residues. Germline V gene sequence: CDR1 ENHRY, CDR2 SYGVKD. This CDR3 is CAITGTSNTEAFF. The DNA for the CDR3 is TGTGCCATCACCGGGACAAGCAACACTGAAGCTTTCTTT.

The CDR3: CASSSWLSGGYTF. The CDR3 bases are TGTGCCAGCAGTTCCTGGCTGTCGGGGGGCTACACCTTC. The chain uses TRBV27 and TRBJ1-2; D unclear. This CDR3 is built from 13 residues. Trimming left V 4 bases short and J 8 bases short, with 14 bases between. Germline values: CDR1 MNHEY, CDR2 SMNVEV (reference sequence).

V is TRBV3-1 (or the pseudogene TRBV3-2) and J is TRBJ2-5; tentative D call: TRBD2 (6 bases). The V end was cut by 4 bases, the J end by 2 bases, with 8 bases between. From germline, CDR1 is LGHDT and CDR2 YNNKEL (reference sequence). This CDR3 spans 13 amino acids. CDR3 bases: TGTGCCAGCAGCCCGGGAGTACAAGAGACCCAGTACTTC. Its translation: CASSPGVQETQYF.

The chain employs TRBV7-8 and TRBJ1-4, with D tentatively TRBD1 (5 bases). Trimming shortened V by 5 bases and J by 1 base, and 11 bases separated the two germline ends. This CDR3 spans 15 amino acids. Germline V CDR1 and CDR2: SGHVS, FQNEAQ. As DNA, the CDR3 is TGTGCCAGCAGCCCGGGGGGAGGAACTAATGAAAAACTGTTTTTT. This codes for CASSPGGGTNEKLFF.

The chain uses TRBV4-3 and TRBJ2-7; 7 bases align to TRBD2. This CDR3 has 15 residues. The ends lost 2 bases at V and 1 base at J; junction bases unmatched: 5. Germline assignment: CDR1 LGHNA and CDR2 YSLEER. In DNA form, the CDR3 reads TGCGCCAGCAGCCAACGGGCTAGCGGATCCTACGAGCAGTACTTC. Encoded protein: CASSQRASGSYEQYF.